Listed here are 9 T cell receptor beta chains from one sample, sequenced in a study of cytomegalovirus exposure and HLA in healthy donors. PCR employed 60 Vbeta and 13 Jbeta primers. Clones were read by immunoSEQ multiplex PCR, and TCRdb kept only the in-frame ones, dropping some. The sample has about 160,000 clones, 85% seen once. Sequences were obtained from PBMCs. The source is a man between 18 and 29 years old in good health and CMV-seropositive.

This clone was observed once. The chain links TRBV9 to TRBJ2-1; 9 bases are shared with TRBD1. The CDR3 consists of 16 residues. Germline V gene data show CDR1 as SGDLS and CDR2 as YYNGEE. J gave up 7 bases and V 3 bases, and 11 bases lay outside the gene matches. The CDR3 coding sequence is TGTGCCAGCAGCGACAACCGGGACAGGGTGAATAATGAGCAGTTCTTC. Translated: CASSDNRDRVNNEQFF.

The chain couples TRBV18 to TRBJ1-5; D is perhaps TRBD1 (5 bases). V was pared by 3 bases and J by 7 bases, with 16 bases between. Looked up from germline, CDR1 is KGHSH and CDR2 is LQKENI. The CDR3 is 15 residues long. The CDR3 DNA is TGTGCCAGCTCACCCGGTGGGGGGGGACGCCAGCCCCAGCATTTT. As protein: CASSPGGGGRQPQHF.

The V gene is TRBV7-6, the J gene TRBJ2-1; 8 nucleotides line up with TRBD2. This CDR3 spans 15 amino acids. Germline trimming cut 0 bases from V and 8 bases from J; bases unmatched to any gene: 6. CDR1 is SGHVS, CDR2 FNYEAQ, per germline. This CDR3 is CASSLAGLDGDEQFF. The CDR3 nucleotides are TGTGCCAGCAGCTTAGCGGGACTAGATGGTGATGAGCAGTTCTTC.

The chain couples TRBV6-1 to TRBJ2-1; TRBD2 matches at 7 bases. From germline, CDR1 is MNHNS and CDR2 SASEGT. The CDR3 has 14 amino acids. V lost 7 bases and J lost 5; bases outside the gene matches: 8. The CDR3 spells CASKARGTNNEQFF. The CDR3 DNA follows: TGTGCCAGCAAAGCCCGGGGGACTAACAATGAGCAGTTCTTC.

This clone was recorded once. This CDR3 reads CASSPTRTSVDEQYF. CDR3 in DNA: TGTGCCAGCAGCCCGACCCGTACTAGTGTTGACGAGCAGTACTTC. The chain uses TRBV7-9 and TRBJ2-7, with D possibly matching TRBD2 (5 bases). The germline V gene has CDR1 SEHNR and CDR2 FQNEAQ (reference sequence). V dropped 5 bases and J dropped 5 bases, with 19 bases sitting between them. This CDR3 spans 15 amino acids.

CDR3 coding DNA: TGTGCCAGCAGCTTAACATTGTTTAGGGGGACAGGGGCCAACGTCCTGACTTTC. Translated, it gives CASSLTLFRGTGANVLTF. This chain links TRBV7-2 with TRBJ2-6; D might be TRBD1 (6 bases). The CDR3 is 18 amino acids. The germline gives CDR1 SGHTA, CDR2 FQGNSA. V was cut by 2 bases and J by 4 bases, with 18 bases left in between.

CDR3 region: CASSIDRAGKLFF. CDR3 nucleotide sequence: TGTGCCAGCAGTATAGACAGGGCGGGGAAACTGTTTTTT. The V gene is TRBV27, the J gene TRBJ1-4, with 7 positions matching TRBD1. Germline V lookup: CDR1 MNHEY, CDR2 SMNVEV (reference sequence). V was clipped by 5 bases and J by 11 bases; unmatched bases: 8. This CDR3 is 13 amino acids long.

In nucleotides, the CDR3 is TGTGCCAGCAGCGTAGAGAGTCAGGGGACTGAAGCTTTCTTT. This codes for CASSVESQGTEAFF. This chain uses TRBV9 with TRBJ1-1; TRBD1 might be the D (6 bases). Trimming cost V 0 bases and J 5 bases, with 11 bases left between them. This CDR3 contains 14 residues. Per germline, CDR1 SGDLS and CDR2 YYNGEE.

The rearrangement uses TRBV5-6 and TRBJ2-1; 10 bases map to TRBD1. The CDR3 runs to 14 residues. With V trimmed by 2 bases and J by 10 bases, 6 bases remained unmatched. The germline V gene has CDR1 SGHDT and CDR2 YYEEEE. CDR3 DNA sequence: TGTGCCAGCAGCTTCGGGACAGGGGTCTGGGAGCAGTTCTTC. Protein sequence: CASSFGTGVWEQFF.